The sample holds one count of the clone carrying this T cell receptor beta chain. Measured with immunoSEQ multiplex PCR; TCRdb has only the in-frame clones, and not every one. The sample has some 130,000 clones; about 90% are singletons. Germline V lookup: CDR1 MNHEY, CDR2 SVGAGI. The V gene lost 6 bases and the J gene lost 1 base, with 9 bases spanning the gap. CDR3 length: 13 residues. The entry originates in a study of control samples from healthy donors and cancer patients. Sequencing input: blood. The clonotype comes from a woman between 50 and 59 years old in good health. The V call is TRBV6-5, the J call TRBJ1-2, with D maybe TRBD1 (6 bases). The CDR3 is CASSRTDNYGYTF. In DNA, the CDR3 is TGTGCCAGCAGCCGGACAGATAACTATGGCTACACCTTC.